The clone carrying this T cell receptor (beta chain) appeared many times. V shed 6 bases and J shed 3 bases, with 21 bases lying between them. This CDR3 has 16 amino acids. These data are taken from a study of T-cell reconstitution after alpha-beta-depleted transplantation in children. Unique molecular identifiers were incorporated into the prepared TCRbeta library. TCRdb analysed the PCR reads with MiXCR anew, one entry per CDR3 protein. The top ten clones hold 0.9% to 1.2% of a sample with hundreds of thousands of distinct CDR3 sequences, approximately 16% of them seen once. The receptor was derived from a human donor who donated a stem cell graft to a child with acute myeloid leukemia. The chain combines TRBV12-3 or TRBV12-4 with TRBJ2-7; perhaps D is TRBD1 or TRBD2 (5 bases each). The sample was PBMCs from the stem cell graft donor, taken from the stem cell graft. The DNA of the CDR3 is TGTGCCAGCAGCCTCTCTGGGGGTTCTACGCTCTACGAGCAGTACTTC. Translated: CASSLSGGSTLYEQYF.